These 17 T cell receptor beta chains share one sample of origin, sequenced in a study of blood T cell repertoires in COVID-19. TCRdb keeps only in-frame clones here, not all; method: immunoSEQ multiplex PCR. The table includes about 170,000 clones, 70% to 85% detected once. The sample comprised PBMCs or T cells enriched from blood (not recorded which). The receptors come from a woman in her 70s in a cohort exposed to, infected with or recovered from COVID-19 (not recorded which).

This chain uses TRBV9 with TRBJ2-3; the D is unclear. Trimming removed 1 base at V and 0 bases at J, with 9 bases between. Germline assignment: CDR1 SGDLS and CDR2 YYNGEE. The CDR3 sequence is 15 residues long. CDR3 coding DNA: TGTGCCAGCAGCGTATTAGGCGGCAGCACAGATACGCAGTATTTT. This encodes CASSVLGGSTDTQYF.

This clone was counted once. V usage is TRBV19 and J usage is TRBJ2-2; D gene unclear. Trimming cost V 1 base and J 0 bases, with 9 bases left between them. Germline CDR1 and CDR2: LNHDA and SQIVND (reference sequence). The CDR3 contains 16 residues. DNA for the CDR3: TGTGCCAGTAGTATAGGGCCACCGACGAACACCGGGGAGCTGTTTTTT. Its translation: CASSIGPPTNTGELFF.

V is TRBV28 and J is TRBJ2-7, with a possible D match to TRBD2 (5 bases). Germline lookup yields CDR1 MDHEN and CDR2 SYDVKM. Trimming shortened V by 6 bases and J by 7 bases, and 22 bases separated the two germline ends. The length of the CDR3 is 15 residues. CDR3 sequence (DNA): TGTGCCAGCAGGGAAGCTAGGCTAGCACGTGGGGAGCAGTACTTC. It yields the protein CASREARLARGEQYF.

The rearrangement uses TRBV28 and TRBJ2-7; TRBD2 is a possible D gene (5 bases). The germline gives CDR1 MDHEN, CDR2 SYDVKM. The CDR3 runs 14 residues. V was clipped by 5 bases and J by 3 bases, with 14 bases between them. This CDR3 is CASSPIPGIYEQYF. The CDR3 DNA reads as TGTGCCAGCAGTCCTATACCCGGGATCTACGAGCAGTACTTC.

The chain carries TRBV30 and TRBJ1-5; 9 bases agree with TRBD1. The CDR3 covers 12 residues. Trimming at V came to 5 bases and at J to 4 bases, leaving 0 bases not matched to a gene. Germline V lookup: CDR1 GTSNPN, CDR2 SVGIG (reference sequence). The CDR3 sequence: CAWGQGNQPQHF. CDR3 DNA: TGTGCCTGGGGACAGGGGAATCAGCCCCAGCATTTT.

The chain combines TRBV27 with TRBJ1-4, with 8 positions matching TRBD1. The germline CDR1 and CDR2 sequences are MNHEY and SMNVEV (reference sequence). This CDR3 is built from 15 residues. The junction had 5 bases not matched to a gene; V was cut back by 3 bases and J by 5 bases. Written as DNA, the CDR3 is TGTGCCAGCAGTTTTTGGACAGGGAAGAATGAAAAACTGTTTTTT. Encoded protein: CASSFWTGKNEKLFF.

The genes are TRBV7-2 and TRBJ2-5; D is undetermined. Deletions cut 0 bases from V and 1 base from J, with 6 bases between. Per the germline V gene, CDR1 is SGHTA and CDR2 is FQGNSA. The CDR3 length is 14 residues. Written as DNA, the CDR3 is TGTGCCAGCAGCTTAGCTTACGGCCAAGAGACCCAGTACTTC. Translating it yields CASSLAYGQETQYF.

V is TRBV7-9 and J is TRBJ2-1; TRBD2 matches at 8 bases. This CDR3 region has 15 residues. The V gene end was trimmed by 5 bases and the J gene end by 2 bases; junction bases not matched to a gene: 5. Germline CDR1 SEHNR, CDR2 FQNEAQ (reference sequence). The CDR3 DNA sequence: TGTGCCAGCAGCCCAACTAGCGGACCCTACAATGAGCAGTTCTTC. This encodes CASSPTSGPYNEQFF.

The rearrangement links TRBV6-5 to TRBJ2-5, with D possibly TRBD1 on 5 matching bases. Per the germline V gene, CDR1 is MNHEY and CDR2 is SVGAGI. The CDR3 runs 13 residues. Between the trimmed V and J ends, which lost 6 bases and 4 bases, there was a span of 12 bases. CDR3 residues: CASSQQGAETQYF. In nucleotides, the CDR3 is TGTGCCAGCAGCCAGCAGGGTGCAGAGACCCAGTACTTC.

V usage is TRBV10-3 and J usage is TRBJ2-5; 7 bases agree with TRBD1. Germline V gene sequence: CDR1 ENHRY, CDR2 SYGVKD. The length of the CDR3 is 15 residues. Trimming took 2 bases from V and 3 from J; bases not matched to a gene: 6. The CDR3 sequence is CAISELTGTEETQYF. CDR3 bases: TGTGCCATCAGTGAGCTCACCGGGACAGAAGAGACCCAGTACTTC.

The CDR3 nucleotides are TGCGCCAGCAGCCAAACTAACAATGAGCAGTTCTTC. Translating gives CASSQTNNEQFF. The gene calls are TRBV4-1 and TRBJ2-1; D gene unclear. This CDR3 comprises 12 residues. V was clipped by 2 bases and J by 5 bases, with 4 bases between them. CDR1 and CDR2 (germline): MGHRA, YSYEKL.

The V gene is TRBV19, the J gene TRBJ1-3, with TRBD1 matching over 7 bases. Germline-derived CDR1 and CDR2 are LNHDA and SQIVND (reference sequence). V trimming: 6 bases; J trimming: 5 bases; junction bases outside the gene matches: 7. The CDR3 length is 14 residues. CDR3 protein: CASSREGARNTIYF. In nucleotides, the CDR3 is TGTGCCAGTAGCCGGGAGGGGGCAAGAAACACCATATATTTT. Filled out from reference TRBV19 and TRBJ1-3, the complete variable domain reads DGGITQSPKYLFRKEGQNVTLSCEQNLNHDAMYWYRQDPGQGLRLIYYSQIVNDFQKGDIAEGYSVSREKKESFPLTVTSAQKNPTAFYLCASSREGARNTIYFGEGSWLTVV.

The CDR3 here is CASSFSGSNTGELFF. DNA of the CDR3: TGCGCCAGCAGCTTCAGCGGGTCGAACACCGGGGAGCTGTTTTTT. This sequence joins TRBV5-1 and TRBJ2-2; the D gene is possibly TRBD2 (6 bases). V dropped 2 bases and J dropped 0 bases, with 8 bases sitting between them. The germline gives CDR1 SGHRS, CDR2 YFSETQ. The CDR3 is 15 amino acids.

The chain links TRBV10-2 to TRBJ1-4, with 9 nucleotides matching TRBD1. There are 15 residues in the CDR3. J lost 7 bases, V lost 7 bases, and 10 bases had no gene match. The germline gives CDR1 WSHSY, CDR2 SAAADI. CDR3 residues: CASKRWDRAGEKLFF. The CDR3 coding sequence is TGCGCCAGCAAAAGATGGGACAGGGCGGGTGAAAAACTGTTTTTT.

This rearrangement joins TRBV5-1 to TRBJ2-1; 7 nucleotides line up with TRBD2. The CDR3 runs 16 residues. Germline CDR1 and CDR2: SGHRS and YFSETQ. The V and J ends lost 0 bases and 5 bases, in that order; junction bases with no gene match: 8. DNA for the CDR3: TGCGCCAGCAGCTTGGCCCTAGGCGGGAGCGACAATGAGCAGTTCTTC. Its translation is CASSLALGGSDNEQFF. The complete variable domain, with remaining parts taken from reference TRBV5-1 and TRBJ2-1, reads KAGVTQTPRYLIKTRGQQVTLSCSPISGHRSVSWYQQTPGQGLQFLFEYFSETQRNKGNFPGRFSGRQFSNSRSEMNVSTLELGDSALYLCASSLALGGSDNEQFFGPGTRLTVL.

The J gene is TRBJ2-5, the V gene TRBV10-2; TRBD2 matches at 10 bases. The length of the CDR3 is 14 residues. Trimming took 6 bases from V and 7 from J; bases not matched to a gene: 8. CDR1 and CDR2 (germline): WSHSY, SAAADI. The CDR3 here is CASRGTRTSGTQYF. CDR3 bases: TGCGCCAGCAGGGGGACCCGGACTAGCGGGACCCAGTACTTC.

This clone was counted between two and nine times. The J gene is TRBJ2-7, the V gene TRBV10-3, with 14 positions matching TRBD2. The CDR3 consists of 15 residues. V was pared by 6 bases and J by 3 bases, with 4 bases of the junction left unmatched. Per germline, CDR1 ENHRY and CDR2 SYGVKD. Here the CDR3 DNA reads TGTGCCATCAGCCCGACTAGCGGGAGGGACTACGAGCAGTACTTC. The encoded protein is CAISPTSGRDYEQYF.